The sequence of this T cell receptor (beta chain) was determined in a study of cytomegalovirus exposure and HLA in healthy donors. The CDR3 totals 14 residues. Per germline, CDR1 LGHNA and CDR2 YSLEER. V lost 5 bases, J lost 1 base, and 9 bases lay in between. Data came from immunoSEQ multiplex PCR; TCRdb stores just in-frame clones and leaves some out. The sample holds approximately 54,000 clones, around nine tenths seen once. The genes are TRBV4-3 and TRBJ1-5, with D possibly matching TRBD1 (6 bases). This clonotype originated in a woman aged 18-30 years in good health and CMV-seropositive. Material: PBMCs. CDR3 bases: TGCGCCAGCAGCGACGGACAGAGCAATCAGCCCCAGCATTTT. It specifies CASSDGQSNQPQHF.